This T cell receptor (beta chain) was retrieved from a study of molecular identifiers for immune sequencing clone quantification. This CDR3 comprises 16 residues. Looked up from germline, CDR1 is MNHNY and CDR2 is SVGAGI (reference sequence). V was trimmed by 2 bases and J by 0 bases, leaving 13 bases between them. In this sample, this clonotype turned up many times. TCRdb reprocessed the PCR reads with MiXCR, giving one entry per CDR3 protein. The data show about 500,000 distinct CDR3 sequences, roughly 23% seen once. Sequencing was performed on naive CD8+ T cells from blood, with Jurkat cell RNA spiked in. Regarding subset: FACS-sorted CD8+CD4-CCR7+CD45RA+ naive T cells. The sequence came from a human donor in good health. Some libraries in this study had Jurkat cell RNA spiked in. The chain employs TRBV6-6 and TRBJ2-5; D unclear. The DNA for the CDR3 is TGTGCCAGCAGTTACACCGCGGACGCGTACCAAGAGACCCAGTACTTC. The encoded protein is CASSYTADAYQETQYF.